This note documents a single T cell receptor (beta chain) sequence. TCRdb keeps only in-frame clones here, not all; method: immunoSEQ multiplex PCR. The top ten clones hold more than 4.5% of a sample with some 60,000 clones, just under 90% of them seen once. This CDR3 comprises 13 residues. J lost 8 bases, V lost 0 bases, and 3 bases had no gene match. CDR1 and CDR2 (germline): MNHEY, SVGAGI. This record comes from a study of technical replicates of blood from several donors. Sequencing was performed on PBMCs. The origin of this receptor is a human donor in good health. Some clones in this sample may be carry-over from other donors' samples. The rearrangement uses TRBV6-5 and TRBJ1-2; 7 positions match TRBD1. The CDR3 region has the DNA TGTGCCAGCAGTTACTCGAAGGGGGCCGGCTACACCTTC. Its protein product is CASSYSKGAGYTF.